The 20 T cell receptor beta chains below all came from one sample that was sequenced in a study of cytomegalovirus exposure and HLA in healthy donors. TCRdb's table, derived via immunoSEQ multiplex PCR, lists solely in-frame clones and lacks some. This table has approximately 190,000 clones, roughly 82% appearing once. Input material: PBMCs. These receptors were obtained from a man aged 18 to 35 in good health and CMV-seropositive.

The chain is built from TRBV7-9 and TRBJ1-4; 8 bases are a match to TRBD1. There are 15 residues in the CDR3. Trimming removed 3 bases from V and 8 bases from J; junction bases left unmatched: 8. Germline loops: CDR1 SEHNR, CDR2 FQNEAQ (reference sequence). The CDR3 DNA is TGTGCCAGCAGCTTCTTCGGGACAGGCGTAGAAAAACTGTTTTTT. It specifies CASSFFGTGVEKLFF.

The chain joins TRBV27 to TRBJ2-1; 8 bases align to TRBD1. This CDR3 contains 15 residues. The germline V gene has CDR1 MNHEY and CDR2 SMNVEV (reference sequence). Trimming took 6 bases from V and 1 from J; bases not matched to a gene: 5. The CDR3 loop is CASRTDRDSYNEQFF. The CDR3 DNA follows: TGTGCCAGCAGGACGGACAGGGATTCCTACAATGAGCAGTTCTTC.

The chain recombines TRBV30 with TRBJ2-5, with D perhaps TRBD2 (6 bases). Germline V lookup: CDR1 GTSNPN, CDR2 SVGIG (reference sequence). This CDR3 spans 14 amino acids. The V end was cut by 2 bases, the J end by 3 bases, with 13 bases between. CDR3 residues: CAWSPGLYEETQYF. The CDR3 DNA reads as TGTGCCTGGAGTCCCGGACTATACGAAGAGACCCAGTACTTC.

This clone was recorded once. V usage is TRBV7-3 and J usage is TRBJ2-2; TRBD1 is a possible D gene (6 bases). Germline V gene sequence: CDR1 SGHTA, CDR2 FQGTGA. V was shortened by 2 bases and J by 5 bases, with 24 bases between the two germline ends. CDR3 length: 19 residues. In DNA, the CDR3 is TGTGCCAGCAGCTTATCGTTGGGGGCCGGATCCCGTAGAACCGGGGAGCTGTTTTTT. It codes for CASSLSLGAGSRRTGELFF.

The chain employs TRBV27 and TRBJ2-7, with unresolved D. Germline CDR1 and CDR2: MNHEY and SMNVEV (reference sequence). The CDR3 runs to 15 residues. The germline V and J ends were trimmed by 2 bases and 2 bases, with 13 bases remaining between them. CDR3 bases: TGTGCCAGCAGTTTAAGAGAGGATTTGCCCTACGAGCAGTACTTC. Amino acids: CASSLREDLPYEQYF.

The CDR3 region is CASSLRVGGAANTGELFF. In DNA form, the CDR3 reads TGCGCCAGCAGCTTGAGGGTTGGAGGGGCAGCGAACACCGGGGAGCTGTTTTTT. The chain employs TRBV5-1 and TRBJ2-2; TRBD2 is a possible D gene (6 bases). The germline V gene encodes CDR1 SGHRS and CDR2 YFSETQ. The CDR3 is 18 residues long. Trimming took 1 base from V and 0 from J, leaving 16 bases between them.

The genes are TRBV27 and TRBJ2-5, with D maybe TRBD2 (8 bases). CDR1 is MNHEY and CDR2 is SMNVEV in the germline V gene (reference sequence). There are 19 residues in the CDR3. V was cut by 2 bases and J by 2 bases, with 24 bases left in between. The CDR3 region is CASSLRGLAGGILQETQYF. In DNA form, the CDR3 reads TGTGCCAGCAGTTTAAGGGGGCTAGCGGGTGGAATACTGCAAGAGACCCAGTACTTC.

Only one count was recorded for this clone. CDR3 in DNA: TGTGCCAGCAGTCGTCTAGCGGGAGATAGAATCGGGGAGCTGTTTTTT. Translated: CASSRLAGDRIGELFF. The chain has TRBV27 and TRBJ2-2; TRBD2 matches at 10 bases. The CDR3 is 16 residues long. V was clipped by 5 bases and J by 7 bases; unmatched bases: 10. Germline V gene lookup returns CDR1 MNHEY and CDR2 SMNVEV (reference sequence).

Only one count was recorded for this clone. The rearrangement joins TRBV30 to TRBJ2-7; D might be TRBD2 (7 bases). CDR1 and CDR2 from the germline V gene are GTSNPN and SVGIG (reference sequence). The CDR3 is 12 amino acids. CDR3 nucleotides: TGTGCAACGACCGGGGGGCTCTACGAGCAGTACTTC. This codes for CATTGGLYEQYF.

This chain uses TRBV6-1 with TRBJ2-3; 12 bases match TRBD2. V dropped 3 bases and J dropped 7; count of bases not matched to a gene: 14. Germline V gives CDR1 MNHNS, CDR2 SASEGT. The CDR3 consists of 18 residues. The CDR3 loop is CASSDSGRTSGNKYTQYF. CDR3 DNA: TGTGCCAGCAGTGATTCGGGACGGACTAGCGGGAATAAATATACGCAGTATTTT.

The chain carries TRBV25-1 and TRBJ1-5; maybe TRBD1 (6 bases). The germline CDR1 and CDR2 sequences are MGHDK and SYGVNS. CDR3 size: 13 residues. V was pared by 6 bases and J by 6 bases, with 12 bases between. CDR3 DNA sequence: TGTGCCAGCAGCAACCAGGGGTCTCAGCCCCAGCATTTT. This sequence encodes CASSNQGSQPQHF.

This clone was detected only once. The genes are TRBV6-5 and TRBJ2-7; 11 nucleotides match TRBD1. V shed 6 bases, J shed 10 bases, and the junction held 5 bases outside the gene matches. The CDR3 covers 12 residues. Germline V gene sequence: CDR1 MNHEY, CDR2 SVGAGI. Here the CDR3 reads CASSRDRGFQYF. CDR3 sequence (DNA): TGTGCCAGCAGCCGGGACAGGGGGTTTCAGTACTTC.

The V gene is TRBV4-3, the J gene TRBJ1-1, with D perhaps TRBD1 (5 bases). This CDR3 is built from 16 residues. Germline-derived CDR1 and CDR2 are LGHNA and YSLEER. Trimming shortened V by 3 bases and J by 4 bases, and 18 bases separated the two germline ends. CDR3 nucleotides: TGCGCCAGCAGCCAGAAAGCTATAGGACAAAGCACTGAAGCTTTCTTT. It yields the protein CASSQKAIGQSTEAFF.

The gene calls are TRBV10-3 and TRBJ2-1; D might be TRBD2 (6 bases). The CDR3 is 14 residues long. Germline CDR1 is ENHRY and CDR2 is SYGVKD. Trimming left V 7 bases short and J 4 bases short, with 14 bases between. The CDR3 DNA sequence: TGTGCCATCACGGGGGTTGGATTTTACAATGAGCAGTTCTTC. Translating gives CAITGVGFYNEQFF.

In its sample, this clone was seen once. This chain links TRBV6-1 with TRBJ2-7; D is unresolved. Per germline, CDR1 MNHNS and CDR2 SASEGT. V lost 7 bases, J lost 0 bases, and 16 bases lay in between. The CDR3 consists of 15 residues. As DNA, the CDR3 is TGTGCCAGCACCGAACAGAGTCTCAGCTCCTACGAGCAGTACTTC. Translating gives CASTEQSLSSYEQYF.

This chain uses TRBV19 with TRBJ1-1, with TRBD1 identical over 12 bases. The CDR3 loop spans 18 amino acids. Trimming cost V 6 bases and J 0 bases; bases outside gene matches: 11. The germline V gene has CDR1 LNHDA and CDR2 SQIVND (reference sequence). The CDR3, as DNA: TGTGCCAGTAGGCAGACCCGGGACAGGGGGCGATTGAACACTGAAGCTTTCTTT. It specifies CASRQTRDRGRLNTEAFF.

The rearrangement joins TRBV4-3 to TRBJ2-2, with a tentative D call TRBD1 (5 bases). The length of the CDR3 is 17 residues. The V gene lost 0 bases and the J gene lost 0 bases, with 11 bases spanning the gap. The germline gives CDR1 LGHNA, CDR2 YSLEER. CDR3: CASSQDKQESNTGELFF. CDR3 DNA sequence: TGCGCCAGCAGCCAAGATAAACAGGAGTCGAACACCGGGGAGCTGTTTTTT.

A single count supports this clone. This chain connects TRBV7-2 to TRBJ1-1; 7 positions match TRBD1. The V and J ends lost 4 bases and 14 bases, in that order; junction bases with no gene match: 7. CDR1 SGHTA and CDR2 FQGNSA come from the germline V gene. The CDR3 covers 11 residues. In DNA, the CDR3 is TGTGCCAGCAGCTCGACAGGGACAGCGTTCTTT. It encodes CASSSTGTAFF.

The CDR3 DNA follows: TGTGCCAGCAGTTTTAGGGTGGGGTCGGGACAGCACTATGGCTACACCTTC. As protein: CASSFRVGSGQHYGYTF. The chain combines TRBV28 with TRBJ1-2; 7 nucleotides line up with TRBD1. Unmatched junction bases numbered 13, after V lost 3 bases and J lost 3 bases. CDR1 and CDR2 (germline): MDHEN, SYDVKM. The length of the CDR3 is 17 residues.

The chain links TRBV7-8 to TRBJ2-7, with a weak D call TRBD1 (6 bases). The CDR3 covers 11 residues. The V gene lost 6 bases and the J gene lost 6 bases, with 9 bases spanning the gap. Germline CDR1 is SGHVS and CDR2 is FQNEAQ. The CDR3 coding sequence is TGTGCCAGCAGAACAGGGAGCGAGCAGTACTTC. Protein product: CASRTGSEQYF.